Presented here are 21 T cell receptor beta chains from one specimen sequenced in a study of cytotoxic CD8 clonotypes in ibrutinib-treated CLL. Generated by immunoSEQ multiplex PCR, the TCRdb table keeps only in-frame clones and is missing some. This sample has around 140,000 clones, with about 78% found just once. This specimen was PBMCs, taken after 24 months of ibrutinib treatment. These receptor sequences come from a human donor with chronic lymphocytic leukemia.

The V and J genes are TRBV19 and TRBJ1-3; tentatively, D is TRBD1 (5 bases). Trimming stripped 9 bases from V and 2 bases from J, with 8 bases between. This CDR3 region has 12 residues. Germline V lookup: CDR1 LNHDA, CDR2 SQIVND (reference sequence). The CDR3: CASGGAGNTIYF. In DNA form, the CDR3 reads TGTGCCAGCGGGGGGGCTGGAAACACCATATATTTT. The entire variable domain, with the rest obtained from reference TRBV19 and TRBJ1-3, is as follows: DGGITQSPKYLFRKEGQNVTLSCEQNLNHDAMYWYRQDPGQGLRLIYYSQIVNDFQKGDIAEGYSVSREKKESFPLTVTSAQKNPTAFYLCASGGAGNTIYFGEGSWLTVV.

This sequence joins TRBV7-2 and TRBJ1-5; TRBD1 agrees at 9 bases. This CDR3 region has 14 residues. Trimming took 8 bases from V and 5 from J; bases not matched to a gene: 7. Germline-derived CDR1 and CDR2 are SGHTA and FQGNSA. CDR3 region: CASAPGTGHQPQHF. DNA for the CDR3: TGTGCCAGCGCCCCCGGGACAGGGCATCAGCCCCAGCATTTT. The full variable domain, with the rest looked up from reference TRBV7-2 and TRBJ1-5, is GAGVSQSPSNKVTEKGKDVELRCDPISGHTALYWYRQSLGQGLEFLIYFQGNSAPDKSGLPSDRFSAERTGGSVSTLTIQRTQQEDSAVYLCASAPGTGHQPQHFGDGTRLSIL.

The chain is built from TRBV4-2 and TRBJ2-1; possibly TRBD2 for D (5 bases). The ends were cut back, 2 bases at V and 6 bases at J, with 11 bases in the middle. The length of the CDR3 is 14 residues. From germline, CDR1 is LGHNA and CDR2 YNFKEQ. The CDR3 protein is CASSQSAGGNEQFF. The CDR3, as DNA: TGTGCCAGCAGCCAATCGGCAGGAGGCAATGAGCAGTTCTTC.

CDR3 DNA sequence: TGTGCCACCAGCACCGGGAACGAAGCTTTCTTT. It yields the protein CATSTGNEAFF. The rearrangement links TRBV15 to TRBJ1-1; D is ambiguous. The CDR3 runs 11 residues. Germline V gene sequence: CDR1 LNHNV, CDR2 YYDKDF (reference sequence). The ends were cut back, 4 bases at V and 8 bases at J, with 8 bases in the middle.

The chain couples TRBV5-6 to TRBJ1-1, with 9 nucleotides matching TRBD1. The CDR3 is 14 amino acids. With 4 bases clipped from V and 4 bases from J, the junction kept 5 bases outside the gene matches. Per germline, CDR1 SGHDT and CDR2 YYEEEE. The CDR3 DNA sequence: TGTGCCAGCAGCACCTCGACAGGGGGCACTGAAGCTTTCTTT. As protein: CASSTSTGGTEAFF.

V and J are TRBV6-5 and TRBJ2-2, with a possible D match to TRBD2 (5 bases). With 4 bases removed from V and 4 bases from J, the gap between germline ends came to 13 bases. The CDR3 extends over 15 amino acids. In germline, CDR1 is MNHEY, CDR2 SVGAGI. CDR3 DNA: TGTGCCAGCAGTTCGGGGAGTGTGGTCACCGGGGAGCTGTTTTTT. Translation: CASSSGSVVTGELFF.

The V and J genes are TRBV7-9 and TRBJ2-4; TRBD2 agrees at 12 bases. CDR3 length equals 18 residues. V shed 5 bases and J 3 bases; nucleotides not matched to a gene: 11. CDR1 and CDR2 (germline): SEHNR, FQNEAQ (reference sequence). The CDR3 nucleotides read TGTGCCAGCAGCCCACCGACTAGCGGGAGTTTGAGCAAAAACATTCAGTACTTC. Amino acid sequence: CASSPPTSGSLSKNIQYF.

The chain uses TRBV28 and TRBJ2-7, with D tentatively TRBD2 (7 bases). The CDR3 totals 13 residues. Trimming took off 5 bases at V and 5 bases at J, with 13 bases between the two ends. CDR1 and CDR2 from the germline V gene are MDHEN and SYDVKM. CDR3 DNA: TGTGCCAGCAGTACCGGGGGGCTCGACGAGCAGTACTTC. Residues: CASSTGGLDEQYF.

The chain uses TRBV2 and TRBJ1-2; TRBD1 is a possible D gene (5 bases). This CDR3 comprises 14 residues. Trimming left V 6 bases short and J 2 bases short, with 13 bases between. CDR1 and CDR2 (germline): SNHLY, FYNNEI. This chain's CDR3 is CASSATGTNYGYTF. The CDR3 DNA is TGTGCCAGCAGCGCAACAGGCACCAACTATGGCTACACCTTC.

This clone was detected only once. V usage is TRBV5-1 and J usage is TRBJ2-3, with a weak D call TRBD1 (6 bases). CDR1 and CDR2 (germline): SGHRS, YFSETQ. There are 16 residues in the CDR3. Trimming cost V 4 bases and J 1 base, with 16 bases left between them. The CDR3: CASSRPGQSRTDTQYF. The CDR3 nucleotides are TGCGCCAGCAGCCGCCCCGGACAGTCACGCACAGATACGCAGTATTTT.

V usage is TRBV19 and J usage is TRBJ1-2; D remains unclear. This CDR3 comprises 11 residues. V was cut by 7 bases and J by 4 bases, with 7 bases left in between. CDR1 is LNHDA, CDR2 SQIVND, per germline (reference sequence). The CDR3, as DNA: TGTGCCAGTACCCCCGGCTATGGCTACACCTTC. It encodes CASTPGYGYTF.

The chain employs TRBV11-3 and TRBJ2-1; 12 bases align to TRBD2. Trimming took 5 bases from V and 6 from J; bases not matched to a gene: 2. Germline CDR1 SGHNT, CDR2 YENEEA. This CDR3 is 14 amino acids long. In DNA form, the CDR3 reads TGTGCCAGCAGCGCTAGCGGGAGGGTCAATGAGCAGTTCTTC. It codes for CASSASGRVNEQFF.

This chain connects TRBV10-3 to TRBJ2-1, with 7 bases identical to TRBD1. Per the germline V gene, CDR1 is ENHRY and CDR2 is SYGVKD. This CDR3 comprises 13 residues. The V gene end was trimmed by 3 bases and the J gene end by 9 bases; junction bases not matched to a gene: 5. The CDR3 sequence is CAISDPTGFEQFF. CDR3 DNA: TGTGCCATCAGTGATCCGACAGGGTTTGAGCAGTTCTTC.

V usage is TRBV27 and J usage is TRBJ1-6; no clear D gene. CDR1 and CDR2 (germline): MNHEY, SMNVEV (reference sequence). V was shortened by 6 bases and J by 4 bases, with 7 bases between the two germline ends. CDR3 length: 13 amino acids. This CDR3 is CASRWSYNSPLHF. CDR3 sequence (DNA): TGTGCCAGCAGGTGGTCATATAATTCACCCCTCCACTTT.

The chain employs TRBV4-1 and TRBJ2-5; unclear D gene. Trimming stripped 0 bases from V and 3 bases from J, with 8 bases between. The CDR3 has 14 residues. Per germline, CDR1 MGHRA and CDR2 YSYEKL. CDR3 DNA: TGCGCCAGCAGCCAAGATGCTTCTAAAGAGACCCAGTACTTC. Its protein is CASSQDASKETQYF.

This clone was seen ten or more times. V and J are TRBV7-2 and TRBJ2-7; D is undetermined. CDR3 length: 14 amino acids. V gave up 5 bases and J gave up 0 bases, with 11 bases separating them. The germline V gene encodes CDR1 SGHTA and CDR2 FQGNSA. Here the CDR3 reads CASSPVGHSYEQYF. The CDR3 bases are TGTGCCAGCAGCCCCGTAGGGCACTCCTACGAGCAGTACTTC.

The CDR3 reads CASSPGGGPYEQYF. The CDR3 DNA reads TGTGCCAGCAGCCCGGGGGGGGGCCCCTACGAGCAGTACTTC. The chain has TRBV5-4 and TRBJ2-7; 8 bases are a match to TRBD2. From germline, CDR1 is SGHNT and CDR2 YYREEE (reference sequence). The V and J ends lost 4 bases and 2 bases, in that order; junction bases with no gene match: 5. This CDR3 is built from 14 residues.

The chain links TRBV9 to TRBJ2-1; no definite D call. The CDR3 contains 12 residues. V was cut by 4 bases and J by 4 bases, with 6 bases left in between. Germline values: CDR1 SGDLS, CDR2 YYNGEE. The CDR3 DNA is TGTGCCAGCAGCCCTCAGTACAATGAGCAGTTCTTC. Its translation: CASSPQYNEQFF.

The chain joins TRBV9 to TRBJ1-6; D possibly corresponds to TRBD1 (5 bases). This CDR3 has 14 amino acids. Germline lookup yields CDR1 SGDLS and CDR2 YYNGEE. V was shortened by 4 bases and J by 9 bases, with 14 bases between the two germline ends. The CDR3 sequence: CASSPELGLSPLHF. The DNA of the CDR3 is TGTGCCAGCAGCCCAGAGTTGGGGCTTTCACCCCTCCACTTT.

The chain has TRBV19 and TRBJ2-5, with 9 bases lining up with TRBD2. The ends lost 3 bases at V and 3 bases at J; junction bases unmatched: 5. CDR1 and CDR2 (germline): LNHDA, SQIVND (reference sequence). The CDR3 sequence is 15 residues long. In DNA form, the CDR3 reads TGTGCCAGTAGTATCCCGGCGGGGGGGAAAGAGACCCAGTACTTC. This translates into CASSIPAGGKETQYF.

This chain links TRBV18 with TRBJ2-7; D is possibly TRBD1 or TRBD2 (6 bases each). The CDR3 contains 16 residues. Germline loops: CDR1 KGHSH, CDR2 LQKENI. V lost 2 bases, J lost 3 bases, and 17 bases lay in between. CDR3 DNA: TGTGCCAGCTCACCAAGGGGGGCGACGGACCACTACGAGCAGTACTTC. This codes for CASSPRGATDHYEQYF.